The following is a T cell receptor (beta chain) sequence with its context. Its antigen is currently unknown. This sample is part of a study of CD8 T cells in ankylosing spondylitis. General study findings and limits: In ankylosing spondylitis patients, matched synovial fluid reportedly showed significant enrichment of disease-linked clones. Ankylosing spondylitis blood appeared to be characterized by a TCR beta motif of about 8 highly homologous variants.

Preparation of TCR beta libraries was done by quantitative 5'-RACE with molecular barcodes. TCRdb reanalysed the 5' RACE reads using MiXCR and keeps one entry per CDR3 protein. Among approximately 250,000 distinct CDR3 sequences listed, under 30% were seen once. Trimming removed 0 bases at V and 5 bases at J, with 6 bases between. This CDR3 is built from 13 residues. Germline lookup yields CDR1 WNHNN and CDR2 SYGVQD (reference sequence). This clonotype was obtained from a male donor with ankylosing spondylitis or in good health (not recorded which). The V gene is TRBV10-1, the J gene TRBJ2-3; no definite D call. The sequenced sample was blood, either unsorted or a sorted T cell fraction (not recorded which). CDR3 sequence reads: CASSESGKDTQYF. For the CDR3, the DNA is TGCGCCAGCAGTGAGTCGGGCAAAGATACGCAGTATTTT.